This entry is about one T cell receptor beta chain. The protocol was immunoSEQ multiplex PCR, while the TCRdb copy is restricted to in-frame clones and leaves out a portion. Of some 240,000 clones listed, around 80% are singletons. V lost 5 bases and J 14 bases, leaving 19 bases between the germline ends. The CDR3 contains 14 residues. Germline CDR1 MDHEN, CDR2 SYDVKM. These data come from a study of blood T cell repertoires in COVID-19. This TCR was recovered from a human donor in a cohort sampled during active COVID-19. Sequencing used peripheral blood. The chain joins TRBV28 to TRBJ1-6; a possible D gene is TRBD1 (6 bases). CDR3 nucleotides: TGTGCCAGCAGTCAACAGGGTAGCGGGCTTTCCCTCCACTTT. This encodes CASSQQGSGLSLHF. Looking up the rest from reference TRBV28 and TRBJ1-6 gives the full variable domain: DVKVTQSSRYLVKRTGEKVFLECVQDMDHENMFWYRQDPGLGLRLIYFSYDVKMKEKGDIPEGYSVSREKKERFSLILESASTNQTSMYLCASSQQGSGLSLHFGNGTRLTVT.